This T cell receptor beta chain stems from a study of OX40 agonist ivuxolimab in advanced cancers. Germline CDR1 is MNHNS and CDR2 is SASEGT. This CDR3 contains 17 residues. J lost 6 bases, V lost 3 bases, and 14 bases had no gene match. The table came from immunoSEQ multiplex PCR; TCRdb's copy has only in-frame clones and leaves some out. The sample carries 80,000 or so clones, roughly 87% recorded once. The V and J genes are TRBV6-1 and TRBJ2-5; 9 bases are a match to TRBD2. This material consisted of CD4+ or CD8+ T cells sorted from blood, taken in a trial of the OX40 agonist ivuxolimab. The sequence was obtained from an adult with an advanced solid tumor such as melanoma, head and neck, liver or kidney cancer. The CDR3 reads CASSDQPPNSGGKTQYF. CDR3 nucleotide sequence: TGTGCCAGCAGTGACCAACCACCTAACAGCGGGGGGAAGACCCAGTACTTC.